This T cell receptor (beta chain) was recovered during a study of OX40 agonist ivuxolimab in advanced cancers. Across the whole study: The study reported partial responses in three patients: one hepatocellular carcinoma, two cutaneous melanoma.

Data came from immunoSEQ multiplex PCR; TCRdb stores just in-frame clones and leaves some out. The sample consists of roughly 70,000 clones, 88% of them appearing once. Regarding this clone: No antigen is known for it.

Study results and limitations: There was clonal expansion of CD4+ and CD8+ blood T cells by week 6 at 0.1 to 3.0 mg/kg.

The receptor was derived from an adult with an advanced solid tumor such as melanoma, head and neck, liver or kidney cancer. Sequenced material: CD4+ or CD8+ T cells sorted from blood, taken in a trial of the OX40 agonist ivuxolimab.

The CDR3 nucleotides read TGTGCCAGCAGCCCCGCTAGCGGCCCGAATACGCAGTATTTT. The encoded protein is CASSPASGPNTQYF. The chain is built from TRBV5-4 and TRBJ2-3; 7 bases align to TRBD2. With 4 bases clipped from V and 7 bases from J, the junction kept 9 bases outside the gene matches. Germline CDR1 reads SGHNT; CDR2 reads YYREEE (reference sequence). The CDR3 contains 14 residues.